The 20 T cell receptor beta chains given below trace back to one sample, sequenced in a study of blood T cell repertoires in COVID-19 (dated by TCRdb to between 2020 and 2021). The library was obtained by the immunoSEQ multiplex PCR assay. Imported from immuneACCESS, the table was reduced by TCRdb to in-frame sequences with V and J called. These copies leave out some clones; in studies compared against another copy, an unresolved V gene accounts for under half, and the cause of the remainder is not known. Counted in this sample were some 150,000 clones; about 86% of them appeared once. The leading ten clones occupy around 7% of the sample. Sequenced input: peripheral blood. These receptors all stem from a woman of 80 years or more in a cohort sampled during active or convalescent COVID-19.

This clone was seen a handful of times. V is TRBV7-9 and J is TRBJ2-1, with TRBD2 matching over 12 bases. The trim removed 1 base at V and 7 bases at J, leaving 11 bases unmatched. The CDR3 covers 18 residues. The germline V gene encodes CDR1 SEHNR and CDR2 FQNEAQ (reference sequence). CDR3 residues: CASSLGASGRALGNEQFF. CDR3 coding DNA: TGTGCCAGCAGCTTAGGGGCTAGCGGGAGGGCCCTGGGGAATGAGCAGTTCTTC.

The chain couples TRBV18 to TRBJ1-1; 8 nucleotides line up with TRBD1. J was trimmed by 1 base and V by 3 bases; bases with no gene match: 7. Germline V gene sequence: CDR1 KGHSH, CDR2 LQKENI. The CDR3 extends over 16 amino acids. CDR3 residues: CASSPQTGTGNTEAFF. The DNA of the CDR3 is TGTGCCAGCTCACCCCAAACCGGGACAGGGAACACTGAAGCTTTCTTT.

The chain carries TRBV11-2 and TRBJ2-1; 7 bases are a match to TRBD2. V shed 0 bases and J 9 bases; nucleotides not matched to a gene: 5. The CDR3 runs 14 residues. Germline V lookup: CDR1 SGHAT, CDR2 FQNNGV. CDR3 DNA: TGTGCCAGCAGCTTAGATAGACTAGCCGGTGAGCAGTTCTTC. This codes for CASSLDRLAGEQFF. Combining the CDR3 with reference TRBV11-2 and TRBJ2-1 gives the whole variable domain EAGVAQSPRYKIIEKRQSVAFWCNPISGHATLYWYQQILGQGPKLLIQFQNNGVVDDSQLPKDRFSAERLKGVDSTLKIQPAKLEDSAVYLCASSLDRLAGEQFFGPGTRLTVL.

This chain joins TRBV20-1 and TRBJ1-2; D gene ambiguous. V dropped 5 bases and J dropped 7 bases, with 11 bases sitting between them. The CDR3 contains 11 residues. Germline lookup yields CDR1 DFQATT and CDR2 SNEGSKA (reference sequence). The CDR3 DNA follows: TGCAGTGCTGGTTCACAGAGTGGCTACACCTTC. This codes for CSAGSQSGYTF.

This clone was detected a few times. This chain links TRBV3-1 (or the pseudogene TRBV3-2) with TRBJ1-2, with D hard to call. CDR3 length: 13 residues. The germline gives CDR1 LGHDT, CDR2 YNNKEL (reference sequence). Trimming took off 3 bases at V and 1 base at J, with 6 bases between the two ends. The CDR3 bases are TGTGCCAGCAGCCATCCACTTAACTATGGCTACACCTTC. It encodes CASSHPLNYGYTF.

The chain has TRBV29-1 and TRBJ2-1; 10 bases match TRBD1. Germline V CDR1 and CDR2: SQVTM, ANQGSEA. The junction had 3 bases not matched to a gene; V was cut back by 1 base and J by 0 bases. The CDR3 covers 16 residues. CDR3 loop: CSVEAGQGVSYNEQFF. The CDR3, as DNA: TGCAGCGTTGAAGCCGGACAGGGGGTCTCCTACAATGAGCAGTTCTTC.

The rearrangement links TRBV3-1 (or the pseudogene TRBV3-2) to TRBJ1-5; 7 bases are shared with TRBD1. V trimming: 3 bases; J trimming: 1 base; junction bases outside the gene matches: 6. The CDR3 is made up of 16 amino acids. CDR1 is LGHDT, CDR2 YNNKEL, per germline (reference sequence). The CDR3 DNA is TGTGCCAGCAGCCAGAACAGGGGATTAAGCAATCAGCCCCAGCATTTT. Translating gives CASSQNRGLSNQPQHF.

The chain carries TRBV2 and TRBJ1-1; perhaps TRBD1 as D (6 bases). The CDR3 consists of 13 residues. The V gene's germline CDR1 is SNHLY and CDR2 FYNNEI. Trimming removed 9 bases at V and 0 bases at J, with 11 bases between. CDR3 bases: TGTGCCAGGACCAGGGGTATGAACACTGAAGCTTTCTTT. Translated: CARTRGMNTEAFF.

This clone was seen a few times. This sequence joins TRBV19 and TRBJ1-4, with D possibly TRBD1 on 5 matching bases. Germline V gene sequence: CDR1 LNHDA, CDR2 SQIVND (reference sequence). The CDR3 runs to 14 residues. With 4 bases removed from V and 1 base from J, the gap between germline ends came to 7 bases. As DNA, the CDR3 is TGTGCCAGTAGTACGGGGGTAACTAATGAAAAACTGTTTTTT. Protein: CASSTGVTNEKLFF.

This clone was seen just once. Here the CDR3 reads CASTRGRGINYGYTF. CDR3 DNA sequence: TGTGCCAGCACGAGGGGCAGGGGCATTAACTATGGCTACACCTTC. The chain carries TRBV2 and TRBJ1-2; possible D gene TRBD1, 6 bases. The V gene's germline CDR1 is SNHLY and CDR2 FYNNEI. This CDR3 is 15 amino acids long. Trimming took off 7 bases at V and 1 base at J, with 16 bases between the two ends. The variable domain in full, completed from reference TRBV2 and TRBJ1-2, reads EPEVTQTPSHQVTQMGQEVILRCVPISNHLYFYWYRQILGQKVEFLVSFYNNEISEKSEIFDDQFSVERPDGSNFTLKIRSTKLEDSAMYFCASTRGRGINYGYTFGSGTRLTVV.

This chain uses TRBV6-1 with TRBJ1-6, with D uncertain. The germline V gene has CDR1 MNHNS and CDR2 SASEGT. V lost 3 bases, J lost 10 bases, and 13 bases lay in between. This CDR3 contains 14 residues. The CDR3 sequence: CASSETPLVSPLHF. CDR3 DNA: TGTGCCAGCAGTGAGACACCTTTGGTCTCACCCCTCCACTTT.

V gene TRBV6-2 or TRBV6-3 combines with J gene TRBJ2-1; 9 bases are a match to TRBD2. The length of the CDR3 is 17 residues. J was trimmed by 0 bases and V by 2 bases; bases with no gene match: 5. CDR1 MNHEY and CDR2 SVGEGT come from the germline V gene. CDR3 loop: CASSYGAGGSSYNEQFF. CDR3 bases: TGTGCCAGCAGTTACGGAGCGGGGGGTAGCTCCTACAATGAGCAGTTCTTC.

The gene calls are TRBV5-6 and TRBJ1-4; D not certain. Germline V gene lookup returns CDR1 SGHDT and CDR2 YYEEEE. Trimming took 0 bases from V and 7 from J, leaving 13 bases between them. CDR3 size: 15 residues. The CDR3 sequence: CASSLAGLLSEKLFF. In DNA, the CDR3 is TGTGCCAGCAGCTTGGCGGGATTACTGAGTGAAAAACTGTTTTTT.

The gene calls are TRBV9 and TRBJ1-1; 8 nucleotides align to TRBD1. The trim removed 4 bases at V and 7 bases at J, leaving 12 bases unmatched. The CDR3 contains 15 residues. Germline V CDR1 and CDR2: SGDLS, YYNGEE. Here the CDR3 reads CASSPRDRLTGEAFF. The CDR3 DNA reads as TGTGCCAGCAGCCCCCGGGACAGGTTAACGGGTGAAGCTTTCTTT.

The rearrangement links TRBV5-4 to TRBJ2-1, with D possibly matching TRBD1 (6 bases). Trimming cost V 4 bases and J 0 bases, with 11 bases left between them. CDR1 is SGHNT and CDR2 is YYREEE in the germline V gene (reference sequence). The CDR3 covers 15 residues. The CDR3 spells CASSETGNSYNEQFF. DNA of the CDR3: TGTGCCAGCAGCGAAACAGGGAACTCCTACAATGAGCAGTTCTTC.

The chain employs TRBV15 and TRBJ1-6; 8 bases align to TRBD1. The CDR3 runs 17 residues. V shed 2 bases and J 10 bases; nucleotides not matched to a gene: 13. Per germline, CDR1 LNHNV and CDR2 YYDKDF (reference sequence). Written as DNA, the CDR3 is TGTGCCACCAGCAGACCACTCCCAGGACAGGGAAGATCACCCCTCCACTTT. This encodes CATSRPLPGQGRSPLHF.

As to this clone: At the DNA level, this CDR3 is encoded by other sequences in the same sample as well. The rearrangement joins TRBV7-2 to TRBJ2-5, with TRBD1 identical over 7 bases. This CDR3 is 13 amino acids long. Per germline, CDR1 SGHTA and CDR2 FQGNSA. The junction had 2 bases not matched to a gene; V was cut back by 5 bases and J by 2 bases. This CDR3 reads CASSLGQQETQYF. The CDR3 nucleotides are TGTGCCAGCAGCCTGGGACAGCAAGAGACCCAGTACTTC.

This clone has a handful of counts. The chain carries TRBV2 and TRBJ2-1, with TRBD2 matching over 11 bases. The CDR3 is 17 amino acids. Germline values: CDR1 SNHLY, CDR2 FYNNEI. The junction had 13 bases not matched to a gene; V was cut back by 8 bases and J by 4 bases. Here the CDR3 DNA reads TGTGCCAGCGATATTGGCCTTGGGACTAGCGGATACAATGAGCAGTTCTTC. Protein: CASDIGLGTSGYNEQFF.

This clone has a single count. The rearrangement joins TRBV3-1 (or the pseudogene TRBV3-2) to TRBJ1-6; maybe TRBD1 (6 bases). Germline V gene lookup returns CDR1 LGHDT and CDR2 YNNKEL (reference sequence). Between the trimmed V and J ends, which lost 3 bases and 7 bases, there was a span of 19 bases. This CDR3 spans 17 amino acids. The CDR3 spells CASSHPGAGSRNSPLHF. The CDR3 bases are TGTGCCAGCAGCCATCCAGGGGCAGGGAGTAGGAATTCACCCCTCCACTTT.

The chain joins TRBV19 to TRBJ1-2; 7 bases are a match to TRBD1. Germline lookup yields CDR1 LNHDA and CDR2 SQIVND (reference sequence). The CDR3 totals 17 residues. The junction had 16 bases not matched to a gene; V was cut back by 3 bases and J by 6 bases. The CDR3 DNA follows: TGTGCCAGTAGTATTACGTCTAGGGGGCAGATTACAAATGGCTACACCTTC. Residues: CASSITSRGQITNGYTF.